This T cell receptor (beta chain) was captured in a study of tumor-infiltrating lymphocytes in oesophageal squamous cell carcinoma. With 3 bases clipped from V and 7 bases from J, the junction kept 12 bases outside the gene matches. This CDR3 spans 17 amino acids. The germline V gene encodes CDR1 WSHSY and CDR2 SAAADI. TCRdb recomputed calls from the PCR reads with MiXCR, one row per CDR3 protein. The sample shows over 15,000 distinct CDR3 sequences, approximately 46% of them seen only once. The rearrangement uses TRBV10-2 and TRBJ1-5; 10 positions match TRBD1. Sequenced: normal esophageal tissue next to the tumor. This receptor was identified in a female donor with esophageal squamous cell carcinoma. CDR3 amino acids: CASSEVGRRDRGQPQHF. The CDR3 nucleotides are TGCGCCAGCAGTGAAGTTGGCCGTCGGGACAGGGGACAGCCCCAGCATTTT.